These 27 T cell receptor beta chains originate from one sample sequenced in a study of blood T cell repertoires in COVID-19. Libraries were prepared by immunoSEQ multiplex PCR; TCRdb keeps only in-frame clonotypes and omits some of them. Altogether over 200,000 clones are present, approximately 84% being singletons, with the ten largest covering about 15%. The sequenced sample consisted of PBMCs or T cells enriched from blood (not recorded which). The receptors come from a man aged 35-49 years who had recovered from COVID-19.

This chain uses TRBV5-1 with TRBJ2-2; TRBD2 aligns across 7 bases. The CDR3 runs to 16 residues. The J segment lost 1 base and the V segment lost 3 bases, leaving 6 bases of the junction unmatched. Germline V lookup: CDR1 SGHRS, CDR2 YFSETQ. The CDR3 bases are TGCGCCAGCAGCTGGGCTGGCGGGGGGAACACCGGGGAGCTGTTTTTT. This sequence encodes CASSWAGGGNTGELFF.

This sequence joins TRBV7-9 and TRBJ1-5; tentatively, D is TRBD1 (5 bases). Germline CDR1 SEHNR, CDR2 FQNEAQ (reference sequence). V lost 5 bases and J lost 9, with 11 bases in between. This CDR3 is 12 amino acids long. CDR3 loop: CASSQEGPPQHF. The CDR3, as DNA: TGTGCCAGCAGCCAGGAGGGGCCGCCCCAGCATTTT.

CDR3 amino acids: CASSITPSTQETQYF. The DNA for the CDR3 is TGTGCCAGCAGTATAACCCCTTCTACCCAAGAGACCCAGTACTTC. V and J are TRBV28 and TRBJ2-5; D is undetermined. Germline V gene lookup returns CDR1 MDHEN and CDR2 SYDVKM. The V end lost 5 bases, the J end lost 1 base, and 14 bases lay between the germline ends. CDR3 size: 15 residues. The full variable domain, completed using reference TRBV28 and TRBJ2-5, is DVKVTQSSRYLVKRTGEKVFLECVQDMDHENMFWYRQDPGLGLRLIYFSYDVKMKEKGDIPEGYSVSREKKERFSLILESASTNQTSMYLCASSITPSTQETQYFGPGTRLLVL.

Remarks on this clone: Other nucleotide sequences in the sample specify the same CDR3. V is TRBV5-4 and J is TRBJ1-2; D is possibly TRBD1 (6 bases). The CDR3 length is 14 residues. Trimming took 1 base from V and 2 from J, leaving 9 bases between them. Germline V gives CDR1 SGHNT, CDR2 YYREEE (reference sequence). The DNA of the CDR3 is TGTGCCAGCAGCTTGCGGACAGTAAACTATGGCTACACCTTC. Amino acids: CASSLRTVNYGYTF.

The CDR3 DNA reads TGTGCCAGCAGTACACCGGGACAGGGGTCCTACGAGCAGTACTTC. Protein sequence: CASSTPGQGSYEQYF. The chain carries TRBV5-5 and TRBJ2-7; TRBD1 matches 10 bases. CDR3 length: 15 amino acids. CDR1 is SGHKS, CDR2 YYEKEE, per germline (reference sequence). J was trimmed by 1 base and V by 5 bases; bases with no gene match: 6.

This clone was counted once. The CDR3 sequence: CASSLGGSYSPLHF. The CDR3 nucleotides are TGTGCCAGCAGCTTAGGGGGCAGTTATTCACCCCTCCACTTT. The chain joins TRBV7-2 to TRBJ1-6; tentative D call: TRBD1 (5 bases). V gave up 1 base and J gave up 8 bases, with 9 bases separating them. The CDR3 loop spans 14 amino acids. Germline V lookup: CDR1 SGHTA, CDR2 FQGNSA.

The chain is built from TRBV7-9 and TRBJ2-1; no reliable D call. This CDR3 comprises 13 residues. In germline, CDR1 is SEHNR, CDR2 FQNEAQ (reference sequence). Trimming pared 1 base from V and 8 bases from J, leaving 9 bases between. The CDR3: CASSLDAAHEQFF. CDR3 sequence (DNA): TGTGCCAGCAGCTTAGATGCAGCGCATGAGCAGTTCTTC.

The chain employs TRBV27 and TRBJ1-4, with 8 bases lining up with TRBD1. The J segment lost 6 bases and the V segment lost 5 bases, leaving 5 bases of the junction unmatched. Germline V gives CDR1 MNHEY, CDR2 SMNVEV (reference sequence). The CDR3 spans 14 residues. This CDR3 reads CASSLRGPDEKLFF. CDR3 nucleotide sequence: TGTGCCAGCAGTCTCAGGGGGCCGGATGAAAAACTGTTTTTT.

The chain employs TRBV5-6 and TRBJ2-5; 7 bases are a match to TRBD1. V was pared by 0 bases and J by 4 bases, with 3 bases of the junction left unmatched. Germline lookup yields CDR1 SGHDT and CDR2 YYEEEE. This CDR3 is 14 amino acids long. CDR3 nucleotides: TGTGCCAGCAGCTTGGACAGGGGCGGAGAGACCCAGTACTTC. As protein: CASSLDRGGETQYF.

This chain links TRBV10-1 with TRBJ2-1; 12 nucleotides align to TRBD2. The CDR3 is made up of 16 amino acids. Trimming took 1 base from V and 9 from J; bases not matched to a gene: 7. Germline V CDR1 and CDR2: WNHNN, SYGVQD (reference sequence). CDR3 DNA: TGCGCCAGCAGTGAGTGGCTAGCGGGAGGGAGGGGTGAGCAGTTCTTC. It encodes CASSEWLAGGRGEQFF.

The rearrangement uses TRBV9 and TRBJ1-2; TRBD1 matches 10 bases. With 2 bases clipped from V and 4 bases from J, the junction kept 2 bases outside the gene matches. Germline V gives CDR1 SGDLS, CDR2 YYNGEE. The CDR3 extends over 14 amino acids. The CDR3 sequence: CASSVTGGTYGYTF. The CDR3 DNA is TGTGCCAGCAGCGTGACAGGGGGCACCTATGGCTACACCTTC.

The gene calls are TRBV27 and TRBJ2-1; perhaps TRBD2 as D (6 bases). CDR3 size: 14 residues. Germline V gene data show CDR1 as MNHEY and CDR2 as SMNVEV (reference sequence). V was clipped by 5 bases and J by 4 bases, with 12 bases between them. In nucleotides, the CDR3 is TGTGCCAGCAGTCCCGTAGCGGAGTACAATGAGCAGTTCTTC. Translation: CASSPVAEYNEQFF.

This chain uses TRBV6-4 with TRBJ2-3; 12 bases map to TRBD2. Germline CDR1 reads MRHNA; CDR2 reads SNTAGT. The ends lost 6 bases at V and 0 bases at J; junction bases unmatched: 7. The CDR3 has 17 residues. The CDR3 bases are TGTGCCAGCAGAAAGGCTAGCGGGGGGGCGAGCACAGATACGCAGTATTTT. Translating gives CASRKASGGASTDTQYF.

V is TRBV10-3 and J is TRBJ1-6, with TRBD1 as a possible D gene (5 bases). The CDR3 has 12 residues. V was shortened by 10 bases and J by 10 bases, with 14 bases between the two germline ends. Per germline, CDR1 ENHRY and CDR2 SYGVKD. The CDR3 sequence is CATFGGESPLHF. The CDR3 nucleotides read TGTGCCACCTTCGGGGGGGAATCACCCCTCCACTTT.

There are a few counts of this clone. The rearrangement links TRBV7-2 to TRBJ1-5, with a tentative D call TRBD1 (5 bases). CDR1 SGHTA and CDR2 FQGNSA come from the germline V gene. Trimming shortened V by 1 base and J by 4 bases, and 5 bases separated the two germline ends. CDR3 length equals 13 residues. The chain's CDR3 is CASSLDRNQPQHF. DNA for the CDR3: TGTGCCAGCAGCTTAGACAGGAATCAGCCCCAGCATTTT.

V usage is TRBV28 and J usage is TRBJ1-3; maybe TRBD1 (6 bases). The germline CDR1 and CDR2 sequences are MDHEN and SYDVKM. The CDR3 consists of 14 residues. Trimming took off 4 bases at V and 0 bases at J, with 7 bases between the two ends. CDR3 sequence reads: CASSWTDSGNTIYF. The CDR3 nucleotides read TGTGCCAGCAGTTGGACAGACTCTGGAAACACCATATATTTT. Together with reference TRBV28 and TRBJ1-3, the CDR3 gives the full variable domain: DVKVTQSSRYLVKRTGEKVFLECVQDMDHENMFWYRQDPGLGLRLIYFSYDVKMKEKGDIPEGYSVSREKKERFSLILESASTNQTSMYLCASSWTDSGNTIYFGEGSWLTVV.

This CDR3 reads CATSRDRQNTEAFF. The DNA of the CDR3 is TGTGCCACCAGCAGAGACAGGCAAAACACTGAAGCTTTCTTT. This rearrangement joins TRBV15 to TRBJ1-1; D unresolved. Germline V gives CDR1 LNHNV, CDR2 YYDKDF (reference sequence). The CDR3 runs to 14 residues. V was cut by 0 bases and J by 2 bases, with 7 bases left in between.

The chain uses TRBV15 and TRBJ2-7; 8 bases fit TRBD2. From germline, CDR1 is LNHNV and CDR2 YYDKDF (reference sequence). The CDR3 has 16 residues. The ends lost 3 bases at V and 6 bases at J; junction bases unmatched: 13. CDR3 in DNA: TGTGCCACCAGCAGGGGCTCCGGGACTAGTCTTCCCGAGCAGTACTTC. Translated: CATSRGSGTSLPEQYF. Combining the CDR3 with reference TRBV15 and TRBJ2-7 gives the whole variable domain DAMVIQNPRYQVTQFGKPVTLSCSQTLNHNVMYWYQQKSSQAPKLLFHYYDKDFNNEADTPDNFQSRRPNTSFCFLDIRSPGLGDTAMYLCATSRGSGTSLPEQYFGPGTRLTVT.

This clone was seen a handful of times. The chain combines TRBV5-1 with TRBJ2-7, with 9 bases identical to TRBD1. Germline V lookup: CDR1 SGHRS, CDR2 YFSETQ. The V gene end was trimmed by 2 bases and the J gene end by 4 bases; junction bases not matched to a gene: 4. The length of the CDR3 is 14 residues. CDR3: CASSFRDRAYEQYF. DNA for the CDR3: TGCGCCAGCAGCTTCCGGGACAGGGCTTACGAGCAGTACTTC.

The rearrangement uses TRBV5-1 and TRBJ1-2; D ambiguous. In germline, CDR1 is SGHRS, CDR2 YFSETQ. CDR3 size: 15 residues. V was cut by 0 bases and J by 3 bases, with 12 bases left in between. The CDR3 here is CASSLGQNPDYGYTF. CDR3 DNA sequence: TGCGCCAGCAGCTTGGGGCAAAACCCTGACTATGGCTACACCTTC.

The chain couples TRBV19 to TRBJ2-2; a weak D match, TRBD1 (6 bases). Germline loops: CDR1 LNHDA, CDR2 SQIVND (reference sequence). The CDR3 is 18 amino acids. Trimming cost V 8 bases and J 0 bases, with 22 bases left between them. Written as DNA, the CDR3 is TGTGCCAGTCTCACCCAAGGGCGCAGGACAGCGAACACCGGGGAGCTGTTTTTT. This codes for CASLTQGRRTANTGELFF. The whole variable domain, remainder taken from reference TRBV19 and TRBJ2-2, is DGGITQSPKYLFRKEGQNVTLSCEQNLNHDAMYWYRQDPGQGLRLIYYSQIVNDFQKGDIAEGYSVSREKKESFPLTVTSAQKNPTAFYLCASLTQGRRTANTGELFFGEGSRLTVL.

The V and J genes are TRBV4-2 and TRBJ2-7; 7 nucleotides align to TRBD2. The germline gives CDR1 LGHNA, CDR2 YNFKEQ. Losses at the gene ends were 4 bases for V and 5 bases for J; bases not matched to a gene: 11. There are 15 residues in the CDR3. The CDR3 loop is CASSRPGGLADEQYF. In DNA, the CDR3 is TGTGCCAGCAGCCGCCCGGGAGGCCTAGCTGACGAGCAGTACTTC.

The CDR3 DNA reads TGTGCCAGCAGCCTCCCCGGGGGAAGGGGTTCACCCCTCCACTTT. Its translation: CASSLPGGRGSPLHF. J is TRBJ1-6 and V is TRBV13; possible D gene TRBD1, 5 bases. The CDR3 is 15 amino acids. Germline V gene lookup returns CDR1 PRHDT and CDR2 FYEKMQ (reference sequence). V lost 5 bases and J lost 9, with 17 bases in between. The entire variable domain, with the rest obtained from reference TRBV13 and TRBJ1-6, is as follows: AAGVIQSPRHLIKEKRETATLKCYPIPRHDTVYWYQQGPGQDPQFLISFYEKMQSDKGSIPDRFSAQQFSDYHSELNMSSLELGDSALYFCASSLPGGRGSPLHFGNGTRLTVT.

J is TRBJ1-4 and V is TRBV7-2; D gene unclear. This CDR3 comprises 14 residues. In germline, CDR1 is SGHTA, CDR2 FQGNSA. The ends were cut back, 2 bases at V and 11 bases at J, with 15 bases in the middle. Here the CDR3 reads CASSLIRGGGKLFF. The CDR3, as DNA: TGTGCCAGCAGCTTAATACGTGGAGGAGGGAAACTGTTTTTT.

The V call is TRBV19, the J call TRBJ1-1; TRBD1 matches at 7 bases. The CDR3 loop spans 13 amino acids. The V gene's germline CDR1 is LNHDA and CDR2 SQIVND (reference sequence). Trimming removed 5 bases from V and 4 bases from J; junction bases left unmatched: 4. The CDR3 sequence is CASSVRDSTEAFF. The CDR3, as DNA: TGTGCCAGTAGTGTCCGGGACAGCACTGAAGCTTTCTTT.

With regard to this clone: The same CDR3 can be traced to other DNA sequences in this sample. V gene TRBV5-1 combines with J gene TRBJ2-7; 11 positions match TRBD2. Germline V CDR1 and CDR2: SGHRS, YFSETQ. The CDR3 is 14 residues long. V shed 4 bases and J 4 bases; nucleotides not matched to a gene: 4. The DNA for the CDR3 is TGCGCCAGCAGCCTTACTAGCGGGAGTTACGAGCAGTACTTC. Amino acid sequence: CASSLTSGSYEQYF. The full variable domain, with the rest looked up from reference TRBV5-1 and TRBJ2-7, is KAGVTQTPRYLIKTRGQQVTLSCSPISGHRSVSWYQQTPGQGLQFLFEYFSETQRNKGNFPGRFSGRQFSNSRSEMNVSTLELGDSALYLCASSLTSGSYEQYFGPGTRLTVT.

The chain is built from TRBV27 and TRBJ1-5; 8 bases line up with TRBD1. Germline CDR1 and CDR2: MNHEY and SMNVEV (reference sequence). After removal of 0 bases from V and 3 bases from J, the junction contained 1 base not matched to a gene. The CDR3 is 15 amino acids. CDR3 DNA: TGTGCCAGCAGTTTATCGGGACAGGTCAATCAGCCCCAGCATTTT. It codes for CASSLSGQVNQPQHF.